One sample yielded the 30 T cell receptor beta chains listed below, sequenced in a study of cytomegalovirus exposure and HLA in healthy donors. The PCR had 60 Vbeta and 13 Jbeta primers. The repertoire was sequenced with immunoSEQ multiplex PCR; TCRdb's copy has only in-frame clones and lacks some. The table includes tens of thousands of clones, approximately 79% detected once. What was sequenced was PBMCs. The source is a man under 40 in good health and CMV-seronegative.

The chain links TRBV14 to TRBJ2-7, with a weak D call TRBD1 (6 bases). Per the germline V gene, CDR1 is SGHDN and CDR2 is FVKESK. V was shortened by 1 base and J by 1 base, with 11 bases between the two germline ends. This CDR3 is built from 15 residues. The CDR3 region has the DNA TGTGCCAGCAGCCAAGTTACAGGGCCTTCCTACGAGCAGTACTTC. Protein sequence: CASSQVTGPSYEQYF.

Worth noting for this clone: This CDR3 is also generated by other DNA sequences in the sample. The chain is built from TRBV27 and TRBJ2-7, with D tentatively TRBD1 (6 bases). CDR1 MNHEY and CDR2 SMNVEV come from the germline V gene (reference sequence). The CDR3 covers 13 residues. V shed 2 bases and J shed 3 bases, with 8 bases lying between them. The chain's CDR3 is CASSLGGSYEQYF. The CDR3 nucleotides read TGTGCCAGCAGTTTAGGGGGCAGCTACGAGCAGTACTTC.

The V and J genes are TRBV11-2 and TRBJ2-1, with 12 bases that match TRBD2. The CDR3 is 15 amino acids. Losses at the gene ends were 0 bases for V and 16 bases for J; bases not matched to a gene: 10. The germline gives CDR1 SGHAT, CDR2 FQNNGV. As DNA, the CDR3 is TGTGCCAGCAGCTTAGATCCCCGCCTAGCGGGGGGGCATTTCTTC. It is translated as CASSLDPRLAGGHFF.

The rearrangement joins TRBV2 to TRBJ2-5; D is uncertain. The V end was cut by 9 bases, the J end by 1 base, with 9 bases between. The CDR3 has 12 residues. The germline gives CDR1 SNHLY, CDR2 FYNNEI. CDR3 sequence reads: CASLYSQETQYF. The CDR3 nucleotides are TGTGCCAGTCTGTACAGCCAAGAGACCCAGTACTTC.

The sample holds a few counts of this clone. This chain joins TRBV10-3 and TRBJ1-3; D ambiguous. The V end lost 3 bases, the J end lost 0 bases, and 3 bases lay between the germline ends. The CDR3 loop spans 13 amino acids. Per the germline V gene, CDR1 is ENHRY and CDR2 is SYGVKD. The CDR3 DNA reads as TGTGCCATCAGTGACAACTCTGGAAACACCATATATTTT. Its protein is CAISDNSGNTIYF.

This clone turned up a few times. The V and J genes are TRBV11-3 and TRBJ1-1, with unresolved D. The V gene's germline CDR1 is SGHNT and CDR2 YENEEA. This CDR3 has 13 residues. V shed 8 bases and J shed 0 bases, with 10 bases lying between them. CDR3 sequence: CASLNSMNTEAFF. The CDR3 DNA sequence: TGTGCCAGCCTGAATAGCATGAACACTGAAGCTTTCTTT.

There are a few counts of this clone. J is TRBJ1-1 and V is TRBV6-6; 7 nucleotides align to TRBD1. The ends lost 6 bases at V and 5 bases at J; junction bases unmatched: 12. The CDR3 contains 15 residues. Germline V gene data show CDR1 as MNHNY and CDR2 as SVGAGI (reference sequence). The CDR3, as DNA: TGTGCCAGCAGCTACATAACAGGGGTTGGGACTGAAGCTTTCTTT. As protein: CASSYITGVGTEAFF.

The table lists this clone with a few counts. The chain recombines TRBV11-1 with TRBJ1-2; no clear D. The CDR3 contains 13 residues. V was trimmed by 1 base and J by 0 bases, leaving 3 bases between them. The V gene's germline CDR1 is SGHAT and CDR2 FQDESV (reference sequence). The CDR3 DNA reads as TGTGCCAGCAGCTTAGGAGCTAACTATGGCTACACCTTC. It is translated as CASSLGANYGYTF. The full variable domain, its missing parts supplied by reference TRBV11-1 and TRBJ1-2, is EAEVAQSPRYKITEKSQAVAFWCDPISGHATLYWYRQILGQGPELLVQFQDESVVDDSQLPKDRFSAERLKGVDSTLKIQPAELGDSAMYLCASSLGANYGYTFGSGTRLTVV.

This clone was picked up a small number of times. J is TRBJ2-3 and V is TRBV28, with TRBD2 identical over 11 bases. The V gene end was trimmed by 6 bases and the J gene end by 6 bases; junction bases not matched to a gene: 8. The CDR3 sequence is 15 residues long. Germline values: CDR1 MDHEN, CDR2 SYDVKM. The CDR3 sequence is CASSQTSGVGDTQYF. In DNA form, the CDR3 reads TGTGCCAGCAGCCAGACTAGCGGGGTCGGTGATACGCAGTATTTT.

The V call is TRBV27, the J call TRBJ2-7; possible D gene TRBD1, 6 bases. The V and J ends lost 1 base and 2 bases respectively, with 9 bases between them. There are 14 residues in the CDR3. Germline CDR1 reads MNHEY; CDR2 reads SMNVEV (reference sequence). The CDR3 coding sequence is TGTGCCAGCAGTTTATGGGGACAAACCTACGAGCAGTACTTC. It translates to CASSLWGQTYEQYF.

The chain recombines TRBV27 with TRBJ2-3; TRBD2 matches 10 bases. The CDR3 runs 16 residues. Germline CDR1 MNHEY, CDR2 SMNVEV (reference sequence). V was pared by 5 bases and J by 5 bases, with 10 bases of the junction left unmatched. CDR3 in DNA: TGTGCCAGCAGTCCCCAACTAGCGGGGAGATTAGATACGCAGTATTTT. Residues: CASSPQLAGRLDTQYF.

This clone has more than one count but fewer than ten. V usage is TRBV5-6 and J usage is TRBJ1-1, with 9 bases that match TRBD1. The CDR3 is 13 residues long. V shed 4 bases and J 5 bases; nucleotides not matched to a gene: 3. Germline V gives CDR1 SGHDT, CDR2 YYEEEE. Here the CDR3 reads CASSGGTGTEAFF. DNA for the CDR3: TGTGCCAGCAGCGGGGGGACAGGGACTGAAGCTTTCTTT.

This rearrangement joins TRBV10-2 to TRBJ2-3, with 14 positions matching TRBD2. CDR1 WSHSY and CDR2 SAAADI come from the germline V gene. The CDR3 contains 17 residues. Trimming at V came to 6 bases and at J to 0 bases, leaving 5 bases not matched to a gene. The CDR3 loop is CASSQTSGGVSTDTQYF. CDR3 coding DNA: TGCGCCAGCAGCCAGACTAGCGGGGGGGTTAGCACAGATACGCAGTATTTT.

The rearrangement links TRBV7-9 to TRBJ1-5; a weak D match, TRBD1 (5 bases). V was trimmed by 5 bases and J by 3 bases, leaving 11 bases between them. CDR3 size: 14 residues. CDR1 SEHNR and CDR2 FQNEAQ come from the germline V gene (reference sequence). The CDR3 region has the DNA TGTGCCAGCAGCCTCGGACACGTCAATCAGCCCCAGCATTTT. Protein sequence: CASSLGHVNQPQHF.

The V call is TRBV30, the J call TRBJ1-2; tentatively, D is TRBD1 (6 bases). The CDR3 length is 14 residues. Germline values: CDR1 GTSNPN, CDR2 SVGIG (reference sequence). Trimming took 0 bases from V and 8 from J, leaving 16 bases between them. DNA of the CDR3: TGTGCCTGGAGTGTACTTGGGACAAAAGGGGGCTACACCTTC. Amino acid sequence: CAWSVLGTKGGYTF.

The sample holds a few counts of this clone. V gene TRBV19 combines with J gene TRBJ2-7; TRBD1 might be the D (5 bases). Per the germline V gene, CDR1 is LNHDA and CDR2 is SQIVND (reference sequence). The CDR3 runs 17 residues. Deletions cut 1 base from V and 0 bases from J, with 16 bases between. DNA for the CDR3: TGTGCCAGTAGTATAGGGGGCAGACAGACGATCTCCTACGAGCAGTACTTC. Translated, it gives CASSIGGRQTISYEQYF.

As DNA, the CDR3 is TGTGCCAGCAGTGACGGGTGGGCAGGGGTACAGCCCCAGCATTTT. It specifies CASSDGWAGVQPQHF. The rearrangement uses TRBV2 and TRBJ1-5, with TRBD1 as a possible D gene (6 bases). CDR1 is SNHLY and CDR2 is FYNNEI in the germline V gene. Trimming took off 3 bases at V and 7 bases at J, with 16 bases between the two ends. CDR3 length equals 15 residues.

This clone was seen a handful of times. The chain combines TRBV5-4 with TRBJ1-6, with no clear D. CDR3 length: 13 residues. Germline CDR1 SGHNT, CDR2 YYREEE (reference sequence). The V and J ends lost 4 bases and 4 bases respectively, with 6 bases between them. The CDR3 DNA sequence: TGTGCCAGCAGCCTATCATATAATTCACCCCTCCACTTT. Translation: CASSLSYNSPLHF.

The V and J genes are TRBV19 and TRBJ2-6; D unresolved. The CDR3 sequence is 15 residues long. V was clipped by 3 bases and J by 2 bases, with 8 bases between them. The germline CDR1 and CDR2 sequences are LNHDA and SQIVND (reference sequence). CDR3 nucleotides: TGTGCCAGTAGTATTTATGGAGCTGGGGCCAACGTCCTGACTTTC. This codes for CASSIYGAGANVLTF.

The CDR3 protein is CASSEDRVKEKLFF. Written as DNA, the CDR3 is TGTGCCAGCAGTGAGGACAGGGTGAAGGAAAAACTGTTTTTT. The chain combines TRBV25-1 with TRBJ1-4; TRBD1 agrees at 8 bases. The germline V gene has CDR1 MGHDK and CDR2 SYGVNS. CDR3 length: 14 amino acids. J lost 8 bases, V lost 3 bases, and 5 bases had no gene match.

Worth noting for this clone: This specimen includes other DNA sequences encoding the same CDR3. V is TRBV30 and J is TRBJ1-1; 9 nucleotides agree with TRBD1. The CDR3 covers 13 residues. J gave up 4 bases and V 0 bases, and 0 bases lay outside the gene matches. Germline V lookup: CDR1 GTSNPN, CDR2 SVGIG (reference sequence). The CDR3 nucleotides are TGTGCCTGGAGTGTGACAGGGGGCACTGAAGCTTTCTTT. It translates to CAWSVTGGTEAFF.

The V gene is TRBV2, the J gene TRBJ1-1; D is undetermined. Per germline, CDR1 SNHLY and CDR2 FYNNEI. This CDR3 spans 12 amino acids. The V end was cut by 3 bases, the J end by 7 bases, with 9 bases between. CDR3 sequence reads: CASSETRIEAFF. The CDR3 coding sequence is TGTGCCAGCAGTGAGACACGGATTGAAGCTTTCTTT.

The chain recombines TRBV6-5 with TRBJ1-1, with TRBD1 identical over 10 bases. The CDR3 totals 16 residues. The germline V gene encodes CDR1 MNHEY and CDR2 SVGAGI. Losses at the gene ends were 2 bases for V and 1 base for J; bases not matched to a gene: 4. The CDR3 sequence: CASSYMDRGKNTEAFF. Here the CDR3 DNA reads TGTGCCAGCAGTTACATGGACAGGGGGAAGAACACTGAAGCTTTCTTT.

The chain employs TRBV6-5 and TRBJ1-2, with TRBD1 matching 8 bases. The CDR3 is made up of 15 amino acids. The V gene's germline CDR1 is MNHEY and CDR2 SVGAGI. V lost 0 bases to trimming and J lost 7 bases; unmatched junction nucleotides: 7. CDR3 loop: CASSYSDRVVGGYTF. The DNA of the CDR3 is TGTGCCAGCAGTTACTCGGACAGGGTTGTCGGTGGCTACACCTTC.

The chain couples TRBV6-5 to TRBJ2-1; 8 bases match TRBD2. Germline V gene data show CDR1 as MNHEY and CDR2 as SVGAGI. The CDR3 covers 14 residues. The V gene end was trimmed by 8 bases and the J gene end by 0 bases; junction bases not matched to a gene: 3. The CDR3 loop reads CASEAGGSYNEQFF. CDR3 coding DNA: TGTGCCAGCGAGGCGGGGGGCTCCTACAATGAGCAGTTCTTC.

The CDR3 reads CASSRVAVGLFWDTEAFF. The CDR3 DNA reads as TGTGCCAGCAGCCGTGTGGCCGTGGGGCTGTTCTGGGACACTGAAGCTTTCTTT. V gene TRBV5-5 combines with J gene TRBJ1-1, with D possibly matching TRBD1 (5 bases). V shed 4 bases and J shed 3 bases, with 25 bases lying between them. Germline V lookup: CDR1 SGHKS, CDR2 YYEKEE (reference sequence). The CDR3 sequence is 18 residues long.

CDR3 DNA sequence: TGCGCCAGCAGTGGACCGGGGACCCAGTACTTC. Translating it yields CASSGPGTQYF. This chain links TRBV10-2 with TRBJ2-5; D not resolved. CDR3 length: 11 amino acids. Germline CDR1 WSHSY, CDR2 SAAADI. Trimming removed 4 bases from V and 7 bases from J, with 7 bases in between.

The rearrangement joins TRBV5-1 to TRBJ1-4; possible D gene TRBD1, 6 bases. The CDR3 totals 14 residues. Germline CDR1 reads SGHRS; CDR2 reads YFSETQ. Between the trimmed V and J ends, which lost 4 bases and 7 bases, there was a span of 14 bases. This chain's CDR3 is CASSTFGQPEKLFF. The CDR3, as DNA: TGCGCCAGCAGCACTTTTGGACAGCCTGAAAAACTGTTTTTT.

The chain recombines TRBV28 with TRBJ1-1, with D unresolved. Germline CDR1 MDHEN, CDR2 SYDVKM. V was trimmed by 2 bases and J by 4 bases, leaving 5 bases between them. The CDR3 has 12 residues. The CDR3 sequence: CASSLMSTEAFF. CDR3 coding DNA: TGTGCCAGCAGTTTAATGAGCACTGAAGCTTTCTTT.

V gene TRBV7-9 combines with J gene TRBJ1-2; a weak D match, TRBD1 (5 bases). In germline, CDR1 is SEHNR, CDR2 FQNEAQ (reference sequence). Trimming shortened V by 5 bases and J by 4 bases, and 17 bases separated the two germline ends. The CDR3 consists of 15 residues. CDR3 in DNA: TGTGCCAGCAGCGGTGTGGGTAGGGGAGGCTATGGCTACACCTTC. As protein: CASSGVGRGGYGYTF.